These 25 T cell receptor beta chains originate from one sample sequenced in a study of blood T cell repertoires in COVID-19. Assay: immunoSEQ multiplex PCR; the TCRdb copy retains only in-frame clones and omits some. The sample consists of about 220,000 clones, 82% of them appearing once. Input material: peripheral blood. These TCRs come from a woman aged 70 to 79 with COVID-19, enrolled during active disease.

This clone was counted a single time. The chain recombines TRBV4-1 with TRBJ1-2; D is unresolved. The germline V gene has CDR1 MGHRA and CDR2 YSYEKL. The germline V and J ends were trimmed by 3 bases and 0 bases, with 11 bases remaining between them. The CDR3 consists of 15 residues. This CDR3 is CASSQGGESNYGYTF. The CDR3 region has the DNA TGCGCCAGCAGCCAGGGCGGGGAATCTAACTATGGCTACACCTTC.

The CDR3 is CASKGTTYEQYF. CDR3 in DNA: TGTGCCAGCAAGGGGACAACCTACGAGCAGTACTTC. The gene calls are TRBV6-5 and TRBJ2-7; maybe TRBD1 (6 bases). Germline V gene lookup returns CDR1 MNHEY and CDR2 SVGAGI. The germline V and J ends were trimmed by 7 bases and 2 bases, with 9 bases remaining between them. This CDR3 is 12 amino acids long.

This rearrangement joins TRBV3-1 (or the pseudogene TRBV3-2) to TRBJ2-7; 7 nucleotides align to TRBD2. With V trimmed by 4 bases and J by 6 bases, 15 bases remained unmatched. The germline V gene has CDR1 LGHDT and CDR2 YNNKEL (reference sequence). This CDR3 is 16 amino acids long. The chain's CDR3 is CASSRLSSGKPLEQYF. In DNA, the CDR3 is TGTGCCAGCAGCCGCCTTTCGAGCGGGAAGCCCCTCGAGCAGTACTTC.

The V gene is TRBV13, the J gene TRBJ2-7, with D maybe TRBD2 (7 bases). Germline V CDR1 and CDR2: PRHDT, FYEKMQ (reference sequence). The CDR3 is 14 residues long. V gave up 5 bases and J gave up 4 bases, with 15 bases separating them. The CDR3 protein is CASSLYGGQYEQYF. The CDR3 DNA follows: TGTGCCAGCAGCCTATACGGGGGGCAGTACGAGCAGTACTTC.

J is TRBJ2-1 and V is TRBV5-1, with 12 bases identical to TRBD2. The J segment lost 6 bases and the V segment lost 3 bases, leaving 1 base of the junction unmatched. CDR3 length equals 14 residues. The germline V gene encodes CDR1 SGHRS and CDR2 YFSETQ. In DNA, the CDR3 is TGCGCCAGCAGCTCGGGACTAGCGGGCAATGAGCAGTTCTTC. This encodes CASSSGLAGNEQFF.

The CDR3 here is CASSLRQGASYEQFF. The CDR3 DNA reads TGTGCCAGCAGCTTACGACAGGGGGCGTCCTATGAGCAGTTCTTC. This chain joins TRBV6-5 and TRBJ2-1, with TRBD1 identical over 10 bases. Trimming cost V 6 bases and J 8 bases; bases outside gene matches: 10. This CDR3 contains 15 residues. Germline V gene lookup returns CDR1 MNHEY and CDR2 SVGAGI.

The V and J genes are TRBV4-2 and TRBJ2-5, with 13 bases identical to TRBD2. The J segment lost 3 bases and the V segment lost 0 bases, leaving 7 bases of the junction unmatched. Per the germline V gene, CDR1 is LGHNA and CDR2 is YNFKEQ. The CDR3 runs 18 residues. The CDR3 region has the DNA TGTGCCAGCAGCCAAGAAGGGGGACTAGCGGGGTATAAAGAGACCCAGTACTTC. This sequence encodes CASSQEGGLAGYKETQYF.

This chain joins TRBV10-1 and TRBJ1-1; D is uncertain. CDR1 and CDR2 from the germline V gene are WNHNN and SYGVQD (reference sequence). CDR3 length: 13 amino acids. The V end was cut by 2 bases, the J end by 1 base, with 5 bases between. The chain's CDR3 is CASSEHRNTEAFF. The CDR3 nucleotides are TGCGCCAGCAGTGAGCATAGGAACACTGAAGCTTTCTTT.

V gene TRBV5-5 combines with J gene TRBJ1-3; a weak D match, TRBD1 (5 bases). The germline V gene has CDR1 SGHKS and CDR2 YYEKEE (reference sequence). V gave up 0 bases and J gave up 2 bases, with 9 bases separating them. This CDR3 contains 15 residues. The DNA of the CDR3 is TGTGCCAGCAGCTTGGCCGGAGGGGCTGGAAACACCATATATTTT. This translates into CASSLAGGAGNTIYF. Looking up the rest from reference TRBV5-5 and TRBJ1-3 gives the full variable domain: DAGVTQSPTHLIKTRGQQVTLRCSPISGHKSVSWYQQVLGQGPQFIFQYYEKEERGRGNFPDRFSARQFPNYSSELNVNALLLGDSALYLCASSLAGGAGNTIYFGEGSWLTVV.

This chain uses TRBV3-1 (or the pseudogene TRBV3-2) with TRBJ1-5; no reliable D call. V was clipped by 1 base and J by 3 bases, with 13 bases between them. The CDR3 contains 16 residues. Germline assignment: CDR1 LGHDT and CDR2 YNNKEL (reference sequence). The CDR3 here is CASSQGTTQLNQPQHF. The CDR3 DNA follows: TGTGCCAGCAGCCAAGGTACTACTCAGCTCAATCAGCCCCAGCATTTT.

This clone was seen a few times. The V and J genes are TRBV3-1 (or the pseudogene TRBV3-2) and TRBJ1-5, with 8 bases aligning to TRBD1. Losses at the gene ends were 4 bases for V and 4 bases for J; bases not matched to a gene: 6. The CDR3 has 15 residues. Germline V lookup: CDR1 LGHDT, CDR2 YNNKEL (reference sequence). CDR3 DNA sequence: TGTGCCAGCAGCCTGGGGACAGGTAATAATCAGCCCCAGCATTTT. Translating gives CASSLGTGNNQPQHF.

The gene calls are TRBV5-4 and TRBJ1-2, with D hard to call. Germline V CDR1 and CDR2: SGHNT, YYREEE (reference sequence). The V end lost 0 bases, the J end lost 4 bases, and 7 bases lay between the germline ends. This CDR3 comprises 13 residues. The CDR3 bases are TGTGCCAGCAGCTTGGAGCGTAGCTATGGCTACACCTTC. It translates to CASSLERSYGYTF.

This clone was observed once. This chain connects TRBV7-2 to TRBJ1-6; TRBD1 matches 8 bases. CDR1 and CDR2 (germline): SGHTA, FQGNSA. Unmatched junction bases numbered 5, after V lost 5 bases and J lost 5 bases. The CDR3 runs 15 residues. DNA for the CDR3: TGTGCCAGCAGCACCTTGACAGGGGATAATTCACCCCTCCACTTT. Translated: CASSTLTGDNSPLHF. The complete variable domain, with remaining parts taken from reference TRBV7-2 and TRBJ1-6, reads GAGVSQSPSNKVTEKGKDVELRCDPISGHTALYWYRQSLGQGLEFLIYFQGNSAPDKSGLPSDRFSAERTGGSVSTLTIQRTQQEDSAVYLCASSTLTGDNSPLHFGNGTRLTVT.

V is TRBV10-3 and J is TRBJ1-1; D ambiguous. The ends were cut back, 3 bases at V and 1 base at J, with 9 bases in the middle. The CDR3 covers 14 residues. Germline CDR1 and CDR2: ENHRY and SYGVKD. The CDR3 DNA sequence: TGTGCCATCAGTGAACGGGGTGCGAACACTGAAGCTTTCTTT. Translating gives CAISERGANTEAFF.

The chain uses TRBV5-1 and TRBJ1-5; maybe TRBD1 (6 bases). The CDR3 extends over 14 amino acids. Trimming left V 0 bases short and J 6 bases short, with 10 bases between. The germline V gene encodes CDR1 SGHRS and CDR2 YFSETQ. The CDR3, as DNA: TGCGCCAGCAGCTTGGGGACAGAGGGTCAGCCCCAGCATTTT. Amino acid sequence: CASSLGTEGQPQHF.

The chain links TRBV2 to TRBJ2-2, with 11 positions matching TRBD2. V lost 7 bases and J lost 1; bases outside the gene matches: 8. CDR1 and CDR2 from the germline V gene are SNHLY and FYNNEI. The CDR3 has 17 amino acids. For the CDR3, the DNA is TGTGCCAGCAAAGGGACTAGCGGAACCCTGAACACCGGGGAGCTGTTTTTT. Its protein is CASKGTSGTLNTGELFF.

The rearrangement joins TRBV4-3 to TRBJ2-1, with 9 bases identical to TRBD2. V was pared by 0 bases and J by 7 bases, with 7 bases of the junction left unmatched. CDR1 is LGHNA and CDR2 is YSLEER in the germline V gene. The length of the CDR3 is 16 residues. The chain's CDR3 is CASSQESTSGLNEQFF. The CDR3 nucleotides are TGCGCCAGCAGCCAAGAATCAACTAGCGGGTTGAATGAGCAGTTCTTC.

The J gene is TRBJ1-5, the V gene TRBV7-2; 8 nucleotides match TRBD1. CDR3 length: 16 amino acids. Germline V gives CDR1 SGHTA, CDR2 FQGNSA. Trimming cost V 4 bases and J 0 bases; bases outside gene matches: 5. The CDR3 coding sequence is TGTGCCAGCAGCTCCCAGGGGGCTCTTAGCAATCAGCCCCAGCATTTT. Translating gives CASSSQGALSNQPQHF.

V usage is TRBV6-5 and J usage is TRBJ2-4; TRBD2 matches 13 bases. The CDR3 totals 15 residues. Germline V lookup: CDR1 MNHEY, CDR2 SVGAGI. Germline trimming cut 8 bases from V and 9 bases from J; bases unmatched to any gene: 10. Here the CDR3 reads CASSKTSGRIRIQYF. The CDR3 DNA is TGTGCCAGCTCGAAGACTAGCGGGAGGATTCGCATTCAGTACTTC.

This clone was seen a few times. This chain joins TRBV4-1 and TRBJ2-7; 8 positions agree with TRBD1. The CDR3 sequence is 13 residues long. CDR1 and CDR2 (germline): MGHRA, YSYEKL. The J segment lost 5 bases and the V segment lost 5 bases, leaving 5 bases of the junction unmatched. CDR3 sequence: CASSFGQGDEQYF. The CDR3 region has the DNA TGCGCCAGCAGCTTTGGACAGGGCGACGAGCAGTACTTC.

This chain connects TRBV28 to TRBJ2-3; D is perhaps TRBD1 (6 bases). V was shortened by 5 bases and J by 3 bases, with 15 bases between the two germline ends. There are 15 residues in the CDR3. Germline values: CDR1 MDHEN, CDR2 SYDVKM. CDR3 in amino acids: CASSTQGLGTDTQYF. CDR3 coding DNA: TGTGCCAGCAGTACACAGGGTTTGGGGACAGATACGCAGTATTTT.

The genes are TRBV27 and TRBJ1-6; no clear D. V was shortened by 5 bases and J by 10 bases, with 18 bases between the two germline ends. This CDR3 is 15 amino acids long. Germline loops: CDR1 MNHEY, CDR2 SMNVEV (reference sequence). The CDR3 sequence: CASSTRPHSGSPLHF. For the CDR3, the DNA is TGTGCCAGCAGTACCAGACCCCACTCCGGGTCACCCCTCCACTTT.

The CDR3 bases are TGTGCCAGCAGTCCCACCACACCTGGGGCCTCTGGGGCCAACGTCCTGACTTTC. Amino acids: CASSPTTPGASGANVLTF. This chain links TRBV6-6 with TRBJ2-6, with D maybe TRBD1 (5 bases). Between the trimmed V and J ends, which lost 5 bases and 0 bases, there was a span of 17 bases. This CDR3 region has 18 residues. CDR1 is MNHNY, CDR2 SVGAGI, per germline (reference sequence).

V and J are TRBV11-2 and TRBJ2-7, with a tentative D call TRBD2 (5 bases). Germline loops: CDR1 SGHAT, CDR2 FQNNGV. Trimming left V 3 bases short and J 7 bases short, with 13 bases between. This CDR3 is built from 13 residues. CDR3 coding DNA: TGTGCCAGCAGCTTGGGAGCCCTGGGAGAGCAGTACTTC. Its protein is CASSLGALGEQYF. Full variable domain (missing parts from reference TRBV11-2 and TRBJ2-7): EAGVAQSPRYKIIEKRQSVAFWCNPISGHATLYWYQQILGQGPKLLIQFQNNGVVDDSQLPKDRFSAERLKGVDSTLKIQPAKLEDSAVYLCASSLGALGEQYFGPGTRLTVT.

The rearrangement links TRBV6-2 or TRBV6-3 to TRBJ2-7, with D possibly matching TRBD2 (5 bases). Per germline, CDR1 MNHEY and CDR2 SVGEGT. The CDR3 extends over 13 amino acids. V dropped 2 bases and J dropped 7 bases, with 12 bases sitting between them. CDR3 loop: CASSYTGDYEQYF. DNA for the CDR3: TGTGCCAGCAGTTACACGGGCGACTATGAGCAGTACTTC.